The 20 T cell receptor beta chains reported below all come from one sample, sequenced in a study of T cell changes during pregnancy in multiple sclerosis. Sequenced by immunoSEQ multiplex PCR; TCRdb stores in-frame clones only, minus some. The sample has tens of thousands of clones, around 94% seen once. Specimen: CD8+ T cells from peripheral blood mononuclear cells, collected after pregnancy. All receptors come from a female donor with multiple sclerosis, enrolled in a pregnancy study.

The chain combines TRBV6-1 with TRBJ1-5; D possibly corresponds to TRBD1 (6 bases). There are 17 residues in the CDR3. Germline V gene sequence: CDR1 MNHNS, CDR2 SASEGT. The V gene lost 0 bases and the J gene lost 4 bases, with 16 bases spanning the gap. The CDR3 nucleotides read TGTGCCAGCAGTGAAGCAAGGGGGAGGGGCCTAAATCAGCCCCAGCATTTT. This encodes CASSEARGRGLNQPQHF.

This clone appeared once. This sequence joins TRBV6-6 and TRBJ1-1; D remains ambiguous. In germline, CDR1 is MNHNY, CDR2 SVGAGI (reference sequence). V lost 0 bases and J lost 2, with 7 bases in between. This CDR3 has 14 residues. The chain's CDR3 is CASSYSETNTEAFF. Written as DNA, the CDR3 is TGTGCCAGCAGTTACTCTGAAACAAACACTGAAGCTTTCTTT.

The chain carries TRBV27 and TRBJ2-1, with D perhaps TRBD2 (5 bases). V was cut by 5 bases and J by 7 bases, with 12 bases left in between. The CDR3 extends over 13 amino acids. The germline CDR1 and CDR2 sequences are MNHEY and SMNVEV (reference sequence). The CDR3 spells CASSPGPGNEQFF. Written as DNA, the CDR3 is TGTGCCAGCAGTCCAGGCCCGGGGAATGAGCAGTTCTTC.

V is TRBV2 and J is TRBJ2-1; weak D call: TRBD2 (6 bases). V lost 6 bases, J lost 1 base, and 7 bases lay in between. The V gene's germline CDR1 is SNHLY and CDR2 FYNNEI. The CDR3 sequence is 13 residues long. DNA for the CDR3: TGTGCCAGCAGCCTAGCGTCCTACAATGAGCAGTTCTTC. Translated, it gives CASSLASYNEQFF.

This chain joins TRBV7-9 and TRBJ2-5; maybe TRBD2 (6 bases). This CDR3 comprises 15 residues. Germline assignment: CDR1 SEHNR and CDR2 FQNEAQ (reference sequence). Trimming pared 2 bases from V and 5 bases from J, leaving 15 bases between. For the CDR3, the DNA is TGTGCCAGCAGCTTAACGGCGGGAACGGGGGAGACCCAGTACTTC. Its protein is CASSLTAGTGETQYF.

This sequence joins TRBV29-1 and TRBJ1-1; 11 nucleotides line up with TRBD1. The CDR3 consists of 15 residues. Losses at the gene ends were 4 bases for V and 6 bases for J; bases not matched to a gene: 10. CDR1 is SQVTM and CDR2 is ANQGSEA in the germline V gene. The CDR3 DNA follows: TGCAGCGTTGGGGACAGGGGGTCCCCGATCCCTGAAGCTTTCTTT. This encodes CSVGDRGSPIPEAFF.

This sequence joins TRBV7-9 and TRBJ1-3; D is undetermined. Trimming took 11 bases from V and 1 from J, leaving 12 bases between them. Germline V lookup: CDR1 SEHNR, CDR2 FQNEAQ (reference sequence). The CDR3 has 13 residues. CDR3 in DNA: TGTGCCGGAGTTCAAGAATCTGGAAACACCATATATTTT. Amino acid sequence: CAGVQESGNTIYF.

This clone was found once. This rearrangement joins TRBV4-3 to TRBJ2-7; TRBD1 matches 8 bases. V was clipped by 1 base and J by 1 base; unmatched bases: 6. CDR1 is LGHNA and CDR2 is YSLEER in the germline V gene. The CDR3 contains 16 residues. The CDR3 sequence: CASSQGATGVSYEQYF. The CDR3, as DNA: TGCGCCAGCAGCCAAGGCGCGACAGGGGTATCCTACGAGCAGTACTTC.

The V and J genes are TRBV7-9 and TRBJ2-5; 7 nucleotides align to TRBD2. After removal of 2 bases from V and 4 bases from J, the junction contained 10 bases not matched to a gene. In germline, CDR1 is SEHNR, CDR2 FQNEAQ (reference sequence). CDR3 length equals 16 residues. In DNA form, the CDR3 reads TGTGCCAGCAGCTTAACGGTGATGGGGGGGGGAGAGACCCAGTACTTC. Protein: CASSLTVMGGGETQYF.

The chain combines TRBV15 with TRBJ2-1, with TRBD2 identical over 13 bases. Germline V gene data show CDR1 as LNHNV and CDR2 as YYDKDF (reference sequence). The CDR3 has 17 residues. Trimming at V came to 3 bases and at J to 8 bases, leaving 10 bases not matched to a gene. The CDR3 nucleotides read TGTGCCACCAGCAGTGAGACACTAGCGGGAGGGCCTGATGAGCAGTTCTTC. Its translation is CATSSETLAGGPDEQFF.

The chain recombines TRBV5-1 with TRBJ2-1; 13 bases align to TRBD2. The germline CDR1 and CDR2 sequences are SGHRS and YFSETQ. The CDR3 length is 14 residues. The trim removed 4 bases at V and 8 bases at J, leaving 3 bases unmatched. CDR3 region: CASSPGLAGDEQFF. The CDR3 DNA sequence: TGCGCCAGCAGCCCTGGACTAGCGGGAGATGAGCAGTTCTTC.

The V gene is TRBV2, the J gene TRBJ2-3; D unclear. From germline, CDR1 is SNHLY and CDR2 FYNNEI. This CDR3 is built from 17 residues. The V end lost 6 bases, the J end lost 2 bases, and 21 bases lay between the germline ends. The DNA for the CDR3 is TGTGCCAGCAGCAACTCCCCCTGGTTGCAGGACACAGATACGCAGTATTTT. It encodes CASSNSPWLQDTDTQYF.

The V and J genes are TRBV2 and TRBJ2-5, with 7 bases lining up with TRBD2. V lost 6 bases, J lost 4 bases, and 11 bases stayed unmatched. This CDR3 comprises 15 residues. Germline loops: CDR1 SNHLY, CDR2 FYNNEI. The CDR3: CASSDPRIAGETQYF. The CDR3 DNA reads TGTGCCAGCAGCGACCCTAGGATAGCGGGAGAGACCCAGTACTTC.

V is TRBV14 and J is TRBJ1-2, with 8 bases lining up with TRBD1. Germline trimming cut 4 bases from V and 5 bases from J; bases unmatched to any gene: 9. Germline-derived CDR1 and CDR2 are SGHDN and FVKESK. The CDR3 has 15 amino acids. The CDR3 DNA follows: TGTGCCAGCAGCCCCAACGGACAGGGAACATATGGCTACACCTTC. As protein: CASSPNGQGTYGYTF.

Here the CDR3 reads CASREGRYTDTQYF. The CDR3 DNA reads TGTGCCAGCAGGGAGGGGAGGTACACAGATACGCAGTATTTT. The chain is built from TRBV6-4 and TRBJ2-3; tentative D call: TRBD2 (6 bases). Germline CDR1 is MRHNA and CDR2 is SNTAGT. V gave up 6 bases and J gave up 2 bases, with 12 bases separating them. This CDR3 has 14 residues.

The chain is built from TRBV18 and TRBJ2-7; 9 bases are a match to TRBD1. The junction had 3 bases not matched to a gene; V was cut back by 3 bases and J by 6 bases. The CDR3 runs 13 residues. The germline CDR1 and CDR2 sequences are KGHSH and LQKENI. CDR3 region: CASSPGTGIEQYF. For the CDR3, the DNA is TGTGCCAGCTCACCCGGGACAGGGATCGAGCAGTACTTC.

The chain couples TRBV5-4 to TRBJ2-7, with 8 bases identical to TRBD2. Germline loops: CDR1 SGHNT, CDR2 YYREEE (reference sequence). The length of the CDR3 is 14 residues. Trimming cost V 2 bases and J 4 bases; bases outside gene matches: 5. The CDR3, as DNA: TGTGCCAGCAGCTTTTATGCGGGAGGTTACGAGCAGTACTTC. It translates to CASSFYAGGYEQYF.

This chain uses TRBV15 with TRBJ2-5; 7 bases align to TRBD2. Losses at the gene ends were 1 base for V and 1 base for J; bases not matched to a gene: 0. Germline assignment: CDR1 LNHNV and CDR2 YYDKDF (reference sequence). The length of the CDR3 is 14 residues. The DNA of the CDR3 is TGTGCCACCAGCAGAGGGACTAGCCAAGAGACCCAGTACTTC. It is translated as CATSRGTSQETQYF.

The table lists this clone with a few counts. The CDR3 here is CASSSAYEQYF. DNA for the CDR3: TGTGCCAGCAGTTCCGCCTACGAGCAGTACTTC. The V and J genes are TRBV27 and TRBJ2-7, with D unclear. Trimming left V 4 bases short and J 2 bases short, with 3 bases between. CDR3 size: 11 residues. Germline CDR1 MNHEY, CDR2 SMNVEV (reference sequence).

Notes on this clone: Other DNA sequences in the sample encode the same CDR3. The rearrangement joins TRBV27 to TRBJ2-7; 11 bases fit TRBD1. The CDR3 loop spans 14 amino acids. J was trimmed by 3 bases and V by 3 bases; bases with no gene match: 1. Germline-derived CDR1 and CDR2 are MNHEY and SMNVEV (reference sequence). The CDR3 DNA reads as TGTGCCAGCAGTTTTGGGACAGGGGGCTACGAGCAGTACTTC. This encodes CASSFGTGGYEQYF.